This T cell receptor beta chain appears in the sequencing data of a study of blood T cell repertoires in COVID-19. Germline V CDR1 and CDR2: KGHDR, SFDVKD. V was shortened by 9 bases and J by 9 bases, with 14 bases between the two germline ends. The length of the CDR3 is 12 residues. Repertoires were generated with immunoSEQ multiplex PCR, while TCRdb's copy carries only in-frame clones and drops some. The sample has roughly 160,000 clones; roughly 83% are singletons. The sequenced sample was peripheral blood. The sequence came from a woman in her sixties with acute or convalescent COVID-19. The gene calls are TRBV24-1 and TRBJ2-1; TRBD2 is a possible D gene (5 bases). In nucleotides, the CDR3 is TGTGCCACCGGAGGATTCGGTCGTGAGCAGTTCTTC. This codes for CATGGFGREQFF.